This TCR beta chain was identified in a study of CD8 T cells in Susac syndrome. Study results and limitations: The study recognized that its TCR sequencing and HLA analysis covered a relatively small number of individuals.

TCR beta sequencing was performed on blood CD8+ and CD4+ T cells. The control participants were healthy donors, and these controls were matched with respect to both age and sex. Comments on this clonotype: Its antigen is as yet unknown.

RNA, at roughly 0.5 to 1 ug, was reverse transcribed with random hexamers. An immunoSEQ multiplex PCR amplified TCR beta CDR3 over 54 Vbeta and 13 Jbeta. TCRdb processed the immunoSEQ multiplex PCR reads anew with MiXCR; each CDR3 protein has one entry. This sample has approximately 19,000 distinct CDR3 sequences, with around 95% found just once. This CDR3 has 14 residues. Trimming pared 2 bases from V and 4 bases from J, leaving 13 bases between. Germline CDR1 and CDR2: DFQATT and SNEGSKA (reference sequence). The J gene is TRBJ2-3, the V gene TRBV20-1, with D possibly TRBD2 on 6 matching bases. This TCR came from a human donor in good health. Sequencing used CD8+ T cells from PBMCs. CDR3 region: CSARISGVSDTQYF. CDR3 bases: TGCAGTGCTAGAATATCGGGAGTCTCAGATACGCAGTATTTT.